The TCR beta chain described here comes from a study of beta chain features in type 1 diabetes (dated by TCRdb to 2017 to 2018). The study in broad terms: Mean age, gender distribution, total cell number and subset yield did not differ between patients and healthy donors. Across all samples, 107,917,701 sorted cells were examined, and cell number per subset correlated strongly with RNA yield. Regulatory and stem cell-like memory subsets were isolated from only 8 patients and roughly 8 healthy donors, whereas naive and central memory subsets came from all 28 donors. In the study, recently diagnosed type 1 diabetes patients and matched healthy donors were compared on the TCRB repertoires of their sorted circulating CD4+ T cell subsets.

As concerns this clone: It lacks a known antigen. The input lacks base qualities; no much larger clone sits a single base away.

From each donor, a single peripheral blood sample of 100 to 150 mL on average was drawn into heparinised tubes. A BD FACSAria II and a panel including CD45RO, CCR7, CD25, CD127, CD95 and CD27 were used to sort naive, central memory, regulatory and stem cell-like memory CD4+ T cells. Every sorted population had a purity above 98%. PBMCs were isolated right away by Lymphoprep density gradient centrifugation and were stained directly, without culture. To minimize batch effects, samples were stained and sorted in pairs, one healthy donor with one patient per experiment. The entire amount of isolated RNA was reverse transcribed using the High Capacity cDNA Reverse Transcription Kit, so the sequenced TCRB transcripts were expressed ones. Deep immunoSEQ sequencing was performed on naive, central memory and regulatory T cell samples, with an average of roughly 3.5 million total reads per sample. After sorted cells were lysed in RLT buffer, RNA was extracted with DNase-treated RNeasy Micro or Mini kits, with the choice depending on cell number. Each cell subset was processed on its own to prevent cross-contamination, while patient and healthy donor samples were processed together. The immunoSEQ multiplex PCR was used to amplify TCRB sequences from cDNA, generating 87-bp fragments that spanned the CDR3 region. Sequencing of the amplicons was performed on the Illumina HiSeq platform. The paper's data handling went like this. PCR bias was computationally corrected using synthetic template baselines, reads within Hamming distance 2 were collapsed, and singletons that could not be merged were discarded. By aligning reads against IMGT, V, D and J genes, CDR3 length, and insertions or deletions at six rearrangement sites were assigned. Within each subset, clonotype counts were normalized to the number of sorted cells before true diversity and Gini coefficients were calculated with the tcR R package. The overlap coefficient, calculated on TCRB nucleotide sequences, was used to quantify repertoire sharing. Not all clones reach the TCRdb copy of this immuneACCESS table, which keeps in-frame sequences only. Checked studies attribute under half of the gap to unresolved V genes and leave the rest unexplained. That table supplies the V and J calls and clone size; D and trimming were determined from the DNA. Here the sample has some 200,000 clones; around 9.9% occur a single time. Approximately 1.3% of the sample goes to the ten largest clones.

Trimming costs V 2 bases and J 1 base, and their ends lie 9 bases apart. The CDR3 runs 14 residues from the cysteine to the phenylalanine. Just the 42-base CDR3 DNA is kept, in frame starting at base 1. The germline V gene provides CDR1 SGHDT and CDR2 YYEEEE. General conclusions and limits of the study: Shorter templates might have been favored by PCR, but patient and control samples were amplified and corrected together, so both groups would have been affected equally by any skew. At VDJ recombination sites, patients with type 1 diabetes made fewer insertions and deleted more nucleotides, a pattern implying thymic rearrangement abnormalities. In all four CD4+ subsets, TCRB CDR3 length was moderately but significantly shorter in type 1 diabetes patients. Because the HLA sub-analyses included only small numbers of individuals, any influence of HLA type on TCRB rearrangement was left unresolved. Because cDNA was sequenced instead of genomic DNA, highly expressing activated cells could be over-represented, though the groups showed no difference in activation or CD3 levels. Naive, central memory and regulatory TCRB repertoires appeared more similar among patients than among healthy donors.

This receptor was identified in a man between 18 and 35 years old in good health. This chain is built from TRBV5-6 and TRBJ2-5; there is no confident call for the D gene. The sample taken for sequencing was central memory CD4+ T cells from blood. CDR3 protein: CASSLYRAQETQYF. The sequenced DNA is TGTGCCAGCAGCTTATATCGGGCCCAAGAGACCCAGTACTTC. The reference TRBV5-6 and TRBJ2-5 proteins fill in what lies around the CDR3, so the full variable domain reads DAGVTQSPTHLIKTRGQQVTLRCSPKSGHDTVSWYQQALGQGPQFIFQYYEEEERQRGNFPDRFSGHQFPNYSSELNVNALLLGDSALYLCASSLYRAQETQYFGPGTRLLVL.